This paragraph covers one TCR beta chain sequence. Its binding antigen is unknown. No base-level quality is on record; no much larger clone is a single base apart. CDR3 length: 15 amino acids, cysteine to phenylalanine. Only CDR3 DNA is held: 45 bases, read in frame from base 1. The CDR1 and CDR2 encoded by the germline V gene are MDHEN and SYDVKM. V is trimmed back by 10 bases and J by 0 bases, and the junction contains 10 bases that no gene match accounts for. This specimen belongs to a study of shared clonotypes between healthy human individuals (dated by TCRdb to the early 2020s). For the study in its entirety: A couple of women and three men aged 18 to 49 years were included in the cohort. For each donor, three plates each were used for CD4 naive and CD4 memory, two plates were used for CD8 naive, and one plate was used for CD8 memory. To estimate repertoire size and how much clonotypes are shared between individuals, the study performed deep sequencing of blood TCR repertoires from a few healthy adults. Libraries were prepared and TCR repertoires were sequenced by different laboratories using diverse techniques, in order to increase sequencing depth and limit assay-specific biases. Between about 0.8 and 9 billion PBMCs per donor were obtained by leukapheresis.

Beyond this particular receptor, the publication reports: The genetic and exposure-history diversity represented was limited by the small number of donors. Clonotypes shared by all four sorted-subset donors showed higher generation probabilities than non-shared clonotypes. Even with the large sequencing depth, rarefaction of the sorted-subset datasets indicated that sequencing was incomplete. Larger estimated clonotype richness was generally found for naive subsets than for memory subsets. Sampling was restricted to blood, and TCR repertoires in tissue are likely to differ from TCR repertoires in blood. Across a handful of donors, approximately 4.6% of naive CD4, roughly 3.4% of naive CD8, about 2.3% of memory CD4, and about 0.4% of memory CD8 clonotypes were shared. Pairwise subsampling indicated that sequencing depth was expected to affect the degree of clonotype sharing among donors.

TCR CDR3 regions were amplified from genomic DNA by multiplex PCR using the deep immunoSEQ assay. Extracted genomic DNA from each cell subset was distributed evenly across all wells of several immunoSEQ 96-well plates, and each plate was treated as a replicate. For sorted subsets, each replicate PCR was loaded with roughly 0.2 ug genomic DNA, equivalent to about 30,000 T cell genomes. Purified libraries were measured with a Qubit 3.0 fluorometer, size-checked on a Bioanalyzer 2100, and measured again with the KAPA Library Quantification kit. Every immunoSEQ 96-well plate was sequenced on a separate single-read 150-cycle Illumina NextSeq 550 flow cell. The study's own analysis went as follows. The immunoSEQ output contained only junctional sequences without quality scores, so filtering could not match that applied to full-length reads. Sequences were annotated with PyIR, a Python wrapper for IgBLAST v1.9, using IMGT germline references to assign V/J genes and CDR3. Reads with weak V/J assignments (E-value above 1e-6), missing CDR3, stop codons, out-of-frame junctions, or ambiguous translated residues were removed. V3J clonotypes were defined as sequences sharing the same inferred V gene, J gene, and CDR3 amino acid sequence. Percentage overlap between repertoires was computed as shared unique clonotypes divided by the size of the smaller repertoire. Three approaches were used to assess repertoire richness: RTK rarefaction, the Chao1 estimator, and Recon v2.1 estimates of unobserved clonotypes. Generation probabilities were computed with OLGA for all TCRbeta clonotypes obtained by the gDNA method from a few donors. The clones in this table, taken by TCRdb from immuneACCESS, are in-frame only. Not every clone is retained; where verified, under half of the shortfall comes from an unresolved V gene, and the cause of the rest is unknown. V and J calls plus clone size are reproduced from that table; the DNA served to infer D and trimming. This sample comprises roughly 2.1 million clones, about 92% of them detected only once. Of the sample, roughly 1.7% falls within the top ten clones.

CD8 naive samples were obtained by positive selection for CCR7 among CD45RO-negative cells, yielding a CD45RA+CCR7+ population from which TemRA cells were excluded. The donors were healthy, HIV-negative adults with no recently reported acute infections or vaccinations. Every donor was a Caucasian adult residing in Nashville, Tennessee, USA. Blood was obtained by leukapheresis, after which PBMCs were separated by Ficoll-Histopaque density gradient centrifugation and cryopreserved in liquid nitrogen vapor phase. Analytical flow cytometry was used to check the purity and quantity of every magnetically sorted T cell population. Genomic DNA was isolated from each sorted fraction and quantified by UV absorbance on a Nanodrop 2000c.

Recombination joined TRBV28 with TRBJ2-3, and 7 bases in between align with TRBD2. This receptor was obtained from a man aged 18 to 30 in good health. Some clones in this sample may be carry-over from other donors' samples. The sequencing sample was made of naive CD8+ T cells from PBMCs. What this sample's cell subset or site label stands for: CD45RA+CCR7+. In nucleotide form, the sequence is TGTGCCACGAAACGGGGGGAGTTTAGCACAGATACGCAGTATTTT. Its amino acids are CATKRGEFSTDTQYF.